This entry lists 5 T cell receptor beta chains sequenced from one sample in a study of regulatory T cells in long-lasting Graves disease. Time point meaning: newly diagnosed GD, antithyroid drugs for less than 3 months. Extracted PBMC RNA gave rise to the TCR library. Building of the TCR beta libraries involved iRepertoire HTBI primers and Arm-PCR of CDR3 regions. One entry per CDR3 protein, called by TCRdb with MiXCR from the multiplex PCR reads. The sample lists about 420,000 distinct CDR3 sequences; roughly 15% were seen once. These same records also appear under a second study, on T cells in Graves' hyperthyroidism and ophthalmopathy.

The starting material was peripheral blood mononuclear cells (PBMCs), obtained at new diagnosis, from a patient treated with antithyroid drugs. These TCRs come from a woman aged 18-30 years with Graves disease.

With regard to this clonotype: This likely traces to a read error, being one base from a far larger clone. This chain connects TRBV12-3 or TRBV12-4 to TRBJ2-3; possibly TRBD1 for D (5 bases). Judging by the DNA end, TRBJ1-1 fits better; the J call may be wrong. There are 14 residues in the CDR3. Here the CDR3 DNA reads TGTGCCAGCGCTCGACAGAGTCTGAAGACTGAAGCTTTCTTT. This gives the protein CASARQSLKTEAFF.

The chain recombines TRBV7-9 with TRBJ1-5; D unclear. Germline V gene data show CDR1 as SEHNR and CDR2 as FQNEAQ (reference sequence). Trimming removed 5 bases from V and 2 bases from J, with 13 bases in between. The CDR3 contains 15 residues. The CDR3 reads CASSSTVFGNQPQHF. CDR3 bases: TGTGCCAGCAGCAGTACAGTCTTTGGCAATCAGCCCCAGCATTTT. The full variable domain, completed using reference TRBV7-9 and TRBJ1-5, is DTGVSQNPRHKITKRGQNVTFRCDPISEHNRLYWYRQTLGQGPEFLTYFQNEAQLEKSRLLSDRFSAERPKGSFSTLEIQRTEQGDSAMYLCASSSTVFGNQPQHFGDGTRLSIL.

This rearrangement joins TRBV2 to TRBJ2-4; TRBD2 aligns across 10 bases. The J call may be wrong; the DNA end is better matched by TRBJ2-1. The CDR3 has 15 residues. Germline V gene sequence: CDR1 SNHLY, CDR2 FYNNEI. CDR3 nucleotides: TGTGCCAGCAGGACAGGGGCTAGCGGGAGCCATGAGCAGTTCTTC. Translating gives CASRTGASGSHEQFF.

This clonotype was counted many times. J is TRBJ1-1 and V is TRBV28, with no clear D. V dropped 7 bases and J dropped 7 bases, with 10 bases sitting between them. CDR3 length equals 11 residues. Germline assignment: CDR1 MDHEN and CDR2 SYDVKM. The CDR3 bases are TGTGCCAGCATGGTAGAGCTTGAAGCTTTCTTT. Translated: CASMVELEAFF.

This clonotype turned up a few times. The chain is built from TRBV29-1 and TRBJ1-5; 7 positions match TRBD1. CDR1 is SQVTM, CDR2 ANQGSEA, per germline. The V segment lost 7 bases and the J segment 6 bases; nucleotides outside the gene matches: 12. The CDR3 has 14 amino acids. The CDR3: CSAPLGTAFQPQHF. CDR3 DNA sequence: TGCAGCGCCCCTCTGGGGACAGCTTTTCAGCCCCAGCATTTT.